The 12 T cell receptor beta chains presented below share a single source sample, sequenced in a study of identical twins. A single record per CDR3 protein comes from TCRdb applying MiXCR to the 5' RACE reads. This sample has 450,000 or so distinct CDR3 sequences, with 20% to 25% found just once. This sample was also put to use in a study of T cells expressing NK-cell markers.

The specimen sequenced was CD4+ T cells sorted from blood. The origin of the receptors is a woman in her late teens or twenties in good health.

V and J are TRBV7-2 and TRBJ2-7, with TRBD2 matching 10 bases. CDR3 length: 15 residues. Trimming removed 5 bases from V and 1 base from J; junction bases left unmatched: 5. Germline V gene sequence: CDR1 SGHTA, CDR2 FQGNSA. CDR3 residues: CASSVTSGQSYEQYF. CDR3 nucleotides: TGTGCCAGCAGCGTGACTAGCGGGCAATCCTACGAGCAGTACTTC.

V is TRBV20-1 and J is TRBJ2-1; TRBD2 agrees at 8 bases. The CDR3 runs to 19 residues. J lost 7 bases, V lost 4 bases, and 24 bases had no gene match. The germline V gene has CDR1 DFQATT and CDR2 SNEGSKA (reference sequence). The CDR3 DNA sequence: TGCAGTGCTACCACGTATGGGTCGGGACTAGGAAGATTCCGGAATGAGCAGTTCTTC. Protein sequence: CSATTYGSGLGRFRNEQFF.

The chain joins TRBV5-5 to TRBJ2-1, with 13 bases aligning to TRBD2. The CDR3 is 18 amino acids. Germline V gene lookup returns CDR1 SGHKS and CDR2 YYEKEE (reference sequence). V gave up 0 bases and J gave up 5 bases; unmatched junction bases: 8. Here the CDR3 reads CASSLETPGLAGNNEQFF. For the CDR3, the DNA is TGTGCCAGCAGCTTGGAAACTCCGGGACTAGCGGGAAACAATGAGCAGTTCTTC.

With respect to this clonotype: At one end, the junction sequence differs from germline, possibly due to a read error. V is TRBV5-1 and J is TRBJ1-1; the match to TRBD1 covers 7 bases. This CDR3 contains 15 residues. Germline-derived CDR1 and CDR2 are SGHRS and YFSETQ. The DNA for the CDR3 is TGCGCCAGCAGCTTGGGACAGGGTCAAGTCACTGAAGTTTTCTTT. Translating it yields CASSLGQGQVTEVFF.

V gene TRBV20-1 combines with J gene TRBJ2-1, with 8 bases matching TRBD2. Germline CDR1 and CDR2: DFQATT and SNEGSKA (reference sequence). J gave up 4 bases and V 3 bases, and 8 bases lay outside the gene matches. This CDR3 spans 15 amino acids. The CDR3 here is CSARGGRGGYNEQFF. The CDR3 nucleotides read TGCAGTGCTAGGGGGGGCCGGGGGGGTTACAATGAGCAGTTCTTC.

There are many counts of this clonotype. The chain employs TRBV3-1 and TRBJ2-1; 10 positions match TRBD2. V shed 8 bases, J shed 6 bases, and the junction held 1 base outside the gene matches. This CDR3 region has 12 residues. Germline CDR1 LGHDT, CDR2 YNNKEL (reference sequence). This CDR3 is CASASGSNEQFF. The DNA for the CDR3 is TGTGCCAGCGCTAGCGGGAGCAATGAGCAGTTCTTC.

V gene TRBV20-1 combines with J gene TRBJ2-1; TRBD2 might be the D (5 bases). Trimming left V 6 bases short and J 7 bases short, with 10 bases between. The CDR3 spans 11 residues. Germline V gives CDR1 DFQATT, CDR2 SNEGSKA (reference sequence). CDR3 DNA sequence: TGCAGTGCGCCGAGGGTTAATGAGCAGTTCTTC. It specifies CSAPRVNEQFF.

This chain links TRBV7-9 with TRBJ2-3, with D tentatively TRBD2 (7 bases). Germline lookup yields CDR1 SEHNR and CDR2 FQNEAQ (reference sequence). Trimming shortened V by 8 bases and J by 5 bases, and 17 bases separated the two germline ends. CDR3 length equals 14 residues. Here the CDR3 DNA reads TGTGCCAGCGTAAAAGGGGGGGGGCAAGATACGCAGTATTTT. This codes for CASVKGGGQDTQYF.

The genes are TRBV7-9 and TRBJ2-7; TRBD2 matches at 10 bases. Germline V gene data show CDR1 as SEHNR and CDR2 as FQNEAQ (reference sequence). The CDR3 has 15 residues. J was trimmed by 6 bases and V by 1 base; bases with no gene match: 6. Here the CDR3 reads CASSLVASGSAEQYF. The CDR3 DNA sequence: TGTGCCAGCAGCTTAGTAGCTAGCGGGAGCGCCGAGCAGTACTTC.

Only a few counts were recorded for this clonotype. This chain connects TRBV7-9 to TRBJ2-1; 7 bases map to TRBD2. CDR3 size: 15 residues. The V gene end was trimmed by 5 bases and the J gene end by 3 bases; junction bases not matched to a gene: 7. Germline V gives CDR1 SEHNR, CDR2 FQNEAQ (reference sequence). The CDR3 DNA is TGTGCCAGCAGCCGAGAAGCGGGAAGCTACAATGAGCAGTTCTTC. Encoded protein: CASSREAGSYNEQFF.

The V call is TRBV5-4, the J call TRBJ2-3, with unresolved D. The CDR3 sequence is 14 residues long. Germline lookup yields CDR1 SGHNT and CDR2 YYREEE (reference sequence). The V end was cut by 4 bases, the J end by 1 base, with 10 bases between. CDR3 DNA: TGTGCCAGCAGCCTGCCCGACCGCACAGATACGCAGTATTTT. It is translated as CASSLPDRTDTQYF.

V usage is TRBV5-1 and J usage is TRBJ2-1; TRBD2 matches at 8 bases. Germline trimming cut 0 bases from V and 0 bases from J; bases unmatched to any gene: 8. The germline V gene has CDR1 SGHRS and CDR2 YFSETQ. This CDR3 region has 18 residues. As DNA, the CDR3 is TGCGCCAGCAGCTTGGGTAGCGGGGCCTTGAGCTCCTACAATGAGCAGTTCTTC. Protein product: CASSLGSGALSSYNEQFF.